The 10 T cell receptor beta chains presented below share a single source sample, sequenced in a study of T cell responses to AZD1222 COVID-19 vaccine. Assay used: immunoSEQ multiplex PCR; TCRdb lists only in-frame clones, some missing. The sample holds 140,000 to 150,000 clones, roughly 88% seen once. Sequenced material: peripheral blood, taken on day 0 of AZD1222 vaccination. Receptors were obtained from an adult in good health.

The chain joins TRBV28 to TRBJ1-2; the D is unclear. This CDR3 has 13 amino acids. Trimming shortened V by 6 bases and J by 4 bases, and 12 bases separated the two germline ends. CDR1 and CDR2 from the germline V gene are MDHEN and SYDVKM. The CDR3 nucleotides are TGTGCCAGCAGACAAGGTCTTACCTATGGCTACACCTTC. Amino acid sequence: CASRQGLTYGYTF.

The chain links TRBV5-1 to TRBJ1-3; D is undetermined. Trimming removed 1 base at V and 0 bases at J, with 11 bases between. Germline V gives CDR1 SGHRS, CDR2 YFSETQ. This CDR3 has 16 residues. The CDR3 sequence is CASSLTGLISGNTIYF. CDR3 in DNA: TGCGCCAGCAGCTTGACCGGGCTGATCTCTGGAAACACCATATATTTT.

In its sample, this clone was seen a few times. The chain couples TRBV13 to TRBJ2-2; D is undetermined. Germline V CDR1 and CDR2: PRHDT, FYEKMQ (reference sequence). The CDR3 sequence is 16 residues long. The V and J ends lost 2 bases and 0 bases respectively, with 10 bases between them. The CDR3 DNA is TGTGCCAGCAGCTTACTATTCGGTACGAACACCGGGGAGCTGTTTTTT. The encoded protein is CASSLLFGTNTGELFF.

The CDR3 reads CASSQDRGQPQHF. The CDR3 DNA sequence: TGTGCCAGCAGCCAGGACAGGGGCCAGCCCCAGCATTTT. The chain recombines TRBV11-1 with TRBJ1-5; TRBD1 agrees at 9 bases. Germline CDR1 reads SGHAT; CDR2 reads FQDESV (reference sequence). J lost 7 bases, V lost 5 bases, and 3 bases had no gene match. The CDR3 contains 13 residues.

The rearrangement links TRBV21-1 to TRBJ1-2; TRBD1, the table's D call, was not compared with the DNA. TRBV21-1 is shown as a pseudogene. This CDR3 is 16 amino acids long. The DNA for the CDR3 is TGTGCCAGCTCTCATTCTGGACAGGAAAAACCCTATGGCTACACCTTC. Amino acids: CASSHSGQEKPYGYTF.

The rearrangement links TRBV4-1 to TRBJ1-1, with D hard to call. Between the trimmed V and J ends, which lost 3 bases and 7 bases, there was a span of 12 bases. The CDR3 is made up of 13 amino acids. From germline, CDR1 is MGHRA and CDR2 YSYEKL. The CDR3 reads CASSQTEDGEAFF. The CDR3 DNA reads as TGCGCCAGCAGCCAGACCGAGGACGGTGAAGCTTTCTTT.

This clone came up a few times. This sequence joins TRBV3-1 (or the pseudogene TRBV3-2) and TRBJ1-1; possible D gene TRBD1, 6 bases. The germline V gene encodes CDR1 LGHDT and CDR2 YNNKEL (reference sequence). The V gene lost 6 bases and the J gene lost 4 bases, with 18 bases spanning the gap. This CDR3 spans 15 amino acids. CDR3 DNA: TGTGCCAGCAGACCCGTGGGACACCAGCCCACTGAAGCTTTCTTT. It yields the protein CASRPVGHQPTEAFF.

The chain joins TRBV11-2 to TRBJ2-7, with TRBD2 matching over 10 bases. J was trimmed by 3 bases and V by 4 bases; bases with no gene match: 9. Germline lookup yields CDR1 SGHAT and CDR2 FQNNGV. CDR3 length: 16 residues. This CDR3 reads CASSSQASGGGYEQYF. DNA for the CDR3: TGTGCCAGCAGCTCTCAGGCTAGCGGGGGAGGCTACGAGCAGTACTTC.

The chain recombines TRBV7-2 with TRBJ2-1, with 11 bases that match TRBD2. Trimming at V came to 5 bases and at J to 5 bases, leaving 11 bases not matched to a gene. Germline CDR1 and CDR2: SGHTA and FQGNSA. The CDR3 has 17 residues. DNA for the CDR3: TGTGCCAGCAGCGGCCGGCTTGGGACTAGCGGCCACAATGAGCAGTTCTTC. Its translation is CASSGRLGTSGHNEQFF.

V gene TRBV4-1 combines with J gene TRBJ2-2; 9 positions match TRBD1. Germline V CDR1 and CDR2: MGHRA, YSYEKL. The CDR3 contains 16 residues. The V segment lost 0 bases and the J segment 7 bases; nucleotides outside the gene matches: 6. CDR3 sequence (DNA): TGCGCCAGCAGCCAAGATGACAGGGGGGGGTACGGGGAGCTGTTTTTT. It is translated as CASSQDDRGGYGELFF.